This TCR beta chain came from a study of OX40 agonist ivuxolimab in advanced cancers. With respect to the entire study: Ivuxolimab, which targeted the costimulatory receptor OX40 (CD134), was an agonistic, fully human IgG2 monoclonal antibody. Intravenous ivuxolimab was administered to patients every 2 weeks at six dose levels: 0.01, 0.1, 0.3, 1.5, 3 and 10 mg/kg. The monotherapy dose-escalation portion (N of about 57 patients) of the phase I ivuxolimab trial is reported in the paper. Peripheral TCRbeta sequencing was intended to test whether TCR sequence diversity was altered and clonal T-cell expansion was caused by ivuxolimab. Of the roughly 51 patients in dose escalation, about 19 had hepatocellular carcinoma, about 15 had melanoma, 9 had renal cell carcinoma and 9 had head and neck cancer. In the dose-escalation cohort, 82.7% of patients were male, and the mean age was approximately 60 years, with a range of roughly 20 to 79. Prior anti-PD-1, anti-PD-L1 or anti-CTLA-4 therapy was permitted, and checkpoint inhibitors had been received by 30% to 40% of dose-escalation patients. Partial responses were achieved by three dose-escalation patients, of whom one had hepatocellular carcinoma and two had cutaneous melanoma. Summary of the overall study and its limitations: After ivuxolimab, more expanded clones were found on average in CD8+ T cells than in CD4+ T cells. In partial responders in the 0.1-3.0 mg/kg groups, normalized peripheral clonal expansion was found to be among the lowest, especially among CD8+ T cells. At doses of 0.1 to 3.0 mg/kg, clonal expansion of both CD4+ and CD8+ T cells in blood was seen between baseline and week 6. Low levels of normalized T-cell clonal expansion were also seen in some patients who did not respond. Which antigens the clonally expanded peripheral T cells were specific for was not determined.

The trial excluded patients who had a history of autoimmune disease or were on systemic immunosuppression. Peripheral blood for TCR sequencing was collected from all dose cohorts at baseline, on cycle 4 day 1, and on cycle 7 day 1. The samples were taken from a phase I, first-in-human, multicenter, open-label dose-escalation trial of ivuxolimab. Adults with locally advanced or metastatic head and neck squamous cell, hepatocellular, melanoma or renal cell carcinoma were enrolled in the trial. Before TCR sequencing, CD4+ T cells and CD8+ T cells were sorted from peripheral blood as separate populations. For this chain, trimming is 6 bases at the V end and 8 bases at the J end, and the number of junction bases without a gene match is 9. Via the germline V gene (reference sequence), CDR1 is LNHDA and CDR2 SQIVND. From cysteine to phenylalanine, the CDR3 is 14 amino acids long. CDR3 DNA only is kept here, 42 bases in frame from base 1.

Genomic DNA was extracted from sorted cells for sequencing of the TCRbeta CDR3 region. The immunoSEQ Assay was used to sequence the TCRbeta CDR3 regions. Not all clones reach the TCRdb copy of this immuneACCESS table, which keeps in-frame sequences only. Checked studies attribute under half of the gap to unresolved V genes and leave the rest unexplained. For this sample the table gives fewer than 85,000 clones, of which 88% were detected only once. The ten top clones hold under 0.9% of the sample. As regards this clone: Which antigen it targets is not known. There are no base qualities to consult, and no much larger clone falls within one base.

This receptor was taken from an adult with an advanced solid tumor such as melanoma, head and neck, liver or kidney cancer. This chain is built from TRBV19 and TRBJ1-2, with 10 bases in between that match TRBD1. The sample in question was CD4+ or CD8+ T cells sorted from blood, obtained in a trial of the OX40 agonist ivuxolimab. CDR3 region: CASRRQGAVWGYTF. The DNA is TGTGCCAGTAGAAGACAGGGGGCAGTTTGGGGCTACACCTTC.